This T cell receptor (beta chain) was profiled in a study of early T cells in non-severe SARS-CoV-2 infection. Study details: Sequencing of unsorted whole blood was done on bulk RNA, leaving chains unpaired.

Whole-study results and caveats: A preference for anti-spike CD8 responses marked VDJdb matching, which missed private and CD4 specificities.

Regarding this clonotype: Its antigen is not known.

Individual cDNA molecules were tagged with unique molecular identifiers. TCRdb called the 5' RACE reads again in MiXCR, with one record for every CDR3 protein. In the table there are tens of thousands of distinct CDR3 sequences, approximately 10% of which are singletons. Looked up from germline, CDR1 is SGHNT and CDR2 is YYREEE (reference sequence). Trimming at V came to 3 bases and at J to 6 bases, leaving 9 bases not matched to a gene. There are 15 residues in the CDR3. The gene calls are TRBV5-4 and TRBJ2-7; 10 bases fit TRBD2. This clonotype originated in an adult who was a healthcare worker with PCR-confirmed SARS-CoV-2 infection or an uninfected control (not recorded which). Sequencing was performed on whole blood. The CDR3 loop reads CASSSFLAGVPEQYF. The CDR3 DNA reads as TGTGCCAGCAGCTCATTCCTAGCGGGAGTTCCCGAGCAGTACTTC.